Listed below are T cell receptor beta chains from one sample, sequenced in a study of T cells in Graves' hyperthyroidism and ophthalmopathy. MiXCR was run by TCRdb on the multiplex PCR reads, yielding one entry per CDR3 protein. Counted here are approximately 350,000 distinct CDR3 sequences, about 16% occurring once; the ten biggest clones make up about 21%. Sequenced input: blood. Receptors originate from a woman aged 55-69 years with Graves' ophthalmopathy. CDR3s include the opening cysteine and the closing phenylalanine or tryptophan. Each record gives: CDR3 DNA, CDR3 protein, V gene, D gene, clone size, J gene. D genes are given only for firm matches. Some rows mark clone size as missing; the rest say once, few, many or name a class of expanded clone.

cdr3_nt: TGTGCCAGCAGTCCCGCCCGGGAGACCCAGTACTTC
cdr3_aa: CASSPARETQYF
v_call: TRBV12-3/TRBV12-4
d_call: -
clone_size: many
j_call: TRBJ2-5

cdr3_nt: TGTGCCAGCAGCCACCAAGCGGGAGGGTACCCAGATACGCAGTATTTT
cdr3_aa: CASSHQAGGYPDTQYF
v_call: TRBV9
d_call: TRBD2
clone_size: few
j_call: TRBJ2-3

cdr3_nt: TGCAGTGCTAGATTTGAATCCTACGAGCAGTACTTC
cdr3_aa: CSARFESYEQYF
v_call: TRBV20-1
d_call: -
clone_size: -
j_call: TRBJ2-7

cdr3_nt: TGTGCCAGCGCAAAAAGGGGGGGAATACAAGAGACCCAGTACTTC
cdr3_aa: CASAKRGGIQETQYF
v_call: TRBV6-1
d_call: -
clone_size: few
j_call: TRBJ2-5

cdr3_nt: TGCAGTGCTAGAGATTCGCGGGGATCCACTGAAGCTTTCTTT
cdr3_aa: CSARDSRGSTEAFF
v_call: TRBV20-1
d_call: -
clone_size: many
j_call: TRBJ1-1

cdr3_nt: TGTGCCTGGGCCCCCTTCCGGACTTCAGGAGAGCAGTACTTC
cdr3_aa: CAWAPFRTSGEQYF
v_call: TRBV30
d_call: -
clone_size: many
j_call: TRBJ2-7

cdr3_nt: TGTGCCAGCAGCCAGACAGGGGCAGCAGATACGCAGTATTTT
cdr3_aa: CASSQTGAADTQYF
v_call: TRBV7-3
d_call: TRBD1
clone_size: many
j_call: TRBJ2-3

cdr3_nt: TGTGCCAGCTCAGCGAACTCGAATACGCAGTATTTT
cdr3_aa: CASSANSNTQYF
v_call: TRBV18
d_call: -
clone_size: many
j_call: TRBJ2-3

cdr3_nt: TGTGCCAGCAGCTCTCTAGGGGAGGCCACATACAATGAGCAGTTCTTC
cdr3_aa: CASSSLGEATYNEQFF
v_call: TRBV7-3
d_call: -
clone_size: -
j_call: TRBJ2-1

cdr3_nt: TGTGCCAGCAGTGTACGGGTGGCCAAAAACATTCAGTACTTC
cdr3_aa: CASSVRVAKNIQYF
v_call: TRBV2
d_call: -
clone_size: many
j_call: TRBJ2-4

cdr3_nt: TGTGCCAGCAGCTTAATGGCCGGGAGGGCCCAAGATACGCAGTATTTT
cdr3_aa: CASSLMAGRAQDTQYF
v_call: TRBV7-3
d_call: TRBD2
clone_size: many
j_call: TRBJ2-3

cdr3_nt: TGTGCCAGCAGTTCGAGGGTTGGGAACACTGAAGCTTTCTTT
cdr3_aa: CASSSRVGNTEAFF
v_call: TRBV6-9
d_call: -
clone_size: -
j_call: TRBJ1-1

cdr3_nt: TGTGCCAGCAGTTTATCGGGCAGGCTGGGGCGGGACCAGCATTTT
cdr3_aa: CASSLSGRLGRDQHF
v_call: TRBV28
d_call: -
clone_size: many
j_call: TRBJ1-5

cdr3_nt: TGCGCCAGCAAGGAAAGGTCCCCCGGCACAGATACGCAGTATTTT
cdr3_aa: CASKERSPGTDTQYF
v_call: TRBV5-1
d_call: -
clone_size: many
j_call: TRBJ2-3

cdr3_nt: TGTGCCAGTAGTGGACTCCCGGTGGGCACCGGGGAGCTGTTTTTT
cdr3_aa: CASSGLPVGTGELFF
v_call: TRBV28
d_call: -
clone_size: many
j_call: TRBJ2-2

cdr3_nt: TGTGCCAGCAGTGGGACACAGGCGGGGGCCCAGTACTTC
cdr3_aa: CASSGTQAGAQYF
v_call: TRBV27
d_call: -
clone_size: many
j_call: TRBJ2-5

cdr3_nt: TGTGCCAGCAGTTTAGTGGGGGCAAGGAATTCACCCCTCCACTTT
cdr3_aa: CASSLVGARNSPLHF
v_call: TRBV12-3/TRBV12-4
d_call: -
clone_size: -
j_call: TRBJ1-6

cdr3_nt: TGTGCCAGCACGCAAGGGTTGAATTCACCCCTCCACTTT
cdr3_aa: CASTQGLNSPLHF
v_call: TRBV7-2
d_call: -
clone_size: many
j_call: TRBJ1-6

cdr3_nt: TGCAGTGCTAGACGACAGCAAGAGACCCAGTACTTC
cdr3_aa: CSARRQQETQYF
v_call: TRBV20-1
d_call: -
clone_size: many
j_call: TRBJ2-5

cdr3_nt: TGTGCCAGCAGCCAGGGGGACAGGGGGCCACAAAATCAGCCCCAGCATTTT
cdr3_aa: CASSQGDRGPQNQPQHF
v_call: TRBV28
d_call: TRBD1
clone_size: -
j_call: TRBJ1-5

cdr3_nt: TGTGCCAGCAGTTCCCGCCGCGGAGTTCAGTTCTTC
cdr3_aa: CASSSRRGVQFF
v_call: TRBV12-3/TRBV12-4
d_call: -
clone_size: many
j_call: TRBJ2-1

cdr3_nt: TGTGCCAGCAGTTCCAAACCCTCAGGGGCTTTTGGCTACACCTTC
cdr3_aa: CASSSKPSGAFGYTF
v_call: TRBV6-1
d_call: -
clone_size: -
j_call: TRBJ1-2

cdr3_nt: TGTGCCAGCAGTTTACGTTCAGGGACGCAAAACATTCAGTACTTC
cdr3_aa: CASSLRSGTQNIQYF
v_call: TRBV12-3/TRBV12-4
d_call: -
clone_size: -
j_call: TRBJ2-4

cdr3_nt: TGTGCCAGCAGCTTAAGGCAGGGGGGATATATGAACACTGAAGCTTTCTTT
cdr3_aa: CASSLRQGGYMNTEAFF
v_call: TRBV11-2
d_call: TRBD1
clone_size: many
j_call: TRBJ1-1

cdr3_nt: TGTGCCAGTATGGAGTCGGGAAGGACAGATACGCAGTATTTT
cdr3_aa: CASMESGRTDTQYF
v_call: TRBV19
d_call: -
clone_size: once
j_call: TRBJ2-3

cdr3_nt: TGTGCCAGCAGTATCCGGCAGGGGGACTACGAGCAGTACTTC
cdr3_aa: CASSIRQGDYEQYF
v_call: TRBV27
d_call: TRBD1
clone_size: few
j_call: TRBJ2-7

cdr3_nt: TGTGCCAGCAGTCCCCGGGCCAATGGCTACACCTTC
cdr3_aa: CASSPRANGYTF
v_call: TRBV6-2/TRBV6-3
d_call: -
clone_size: few
j_call: TRBJ1-2

cdr3_nt: TGTGCCAGCAGCTTGCTCCAGGATCAGCCCCAGCATTTT
cdr3_aa: CASSLLQDQPQHF
v_call: TRBV3-1
d_call: -
clone_size: many
j_call: TRBJ1-5

cdr3_nt: TGTGCCAGCAGTTTCCGTGCGGGGAACCAAGAGACCCAGTACTTC
cdr3_aa: CASSFRAGNQETQYF
v_call: TRBV12-3/TRBV12-4
d_call: -
clone_size: many
j_call: TRBJ2-5

cdr3_nt: TGCGCCAGCAGCCAAGATTGGGGACGGGACAGGGGGCAGGTAGATACGCAGTATTTT
cdr3_aa: CASSQDWGRDRGQVDTQYF
v_call: TRBV4-1
d_call: TRBD1
clone_size: few
j_call: TRBJ2-3

cdr3_nt: TGTGCCAGCAGCAGGTCCTCCTATGGCTACACCTTC
cdr3_aa: CASSRSSYGYTF
v_call: TRBV28
d_call: -
clone_size: -
j_call: TRBJ1-2

cdr3_nt: TGCGCCAGCAGCCCGGGACAGGGGACTCAGCCCCAGCATTTT
cdr3_aa: CASSPGQGTQPQHF
v_call: TRBV5-1
d_call: TRBD1
clone_size: many
j_call: TRBJ1-5

cdr3_nt: TGTGCCATCAGTGACCAACTACAGGGGGGAGAGACCCAGTACTTC
cdr3_aa: CAISDQLQGGETQYF
v_call: TRBV10-3
d_call: TRBD1
clone_size: many
j_call: TRBJ2-5

cdr3_nt: TGTGCCAGCAGTTACTCGACAGGGGTCGGCTACACCTTC
cdr3_aa: CASSYSTGVGYTF
v_call: TRBV6-5
d_call: TRBD1
clone_size: few
j_call: TRBJ1-2

cdr3_nt: TGTGCCAGCAGCCCCGGCAGCAGGTACAATGAGCAGTTCTTC
cdr3_aa: CASSPGSRYNEQFF
v_call: TRBV3-1
d_call: -
clone_size: few
j_call: TRBJ2-1

cdr3_nt: TGTGCCAGCAGCTTATTCCAAGCGGGGGGTGCAGATACGCAGTATTTT
cdr3_aa: CASSLFQAGGADTQYF
v_call: TRBV11-2
d_call: TRBD2
clone_size: many
j_call: TRBJ2-3

cdr3_nt: TGTGCTAGTGGTTTGGTACATCTGGGGACAGGGGAGGTCGGGGAGCTGTTTTTT
cdr3_aa: CASGLVHLGTGEVGELFF
v_call: TRBV12-5
d_call: TRBD1
clone_size: few
j_call: TRBJ2-2

cdr3_nt: TGTGCCAGCAGCTTAGGCGGGAGGGGTCCTTACGAGCAGTACTTC
cdr3_aa: CASSLGGRGPYEQYF
v_call: TRBV13
d_call: TRBD2
clone_size: few
j_call: TRBJ2-7

cdr3_nt: TGCGCCAGCAGCTTGGTACGGGGGTACGAGCAGTACTTC
cdr3_aa: CASSLVRGYEQYF
v_call: TRBV5-1
d_call: -
clone_size: many
j_call: TRBJ2-7

cdr3_nt: TGCAGTGCTAGAGCACTAGCGGCCTACGAGCAGTACTTC
cdr3_aa: CSARALAAYEQYF
v_call: TRBV20-1
d_call: TRBD2
clone_size: many
j_call: TRBJ2-7

cdr3_nt: TGTGCCAGCAGCCTTACCCGCCTAGATACGCAGTATTTT
cdr3_aa: CASSLTRLDTQYF
v_call: TRBV7-2
d_call: -
clone_size: -
j_call: TRBJ2-3

cdr3_nt: TGTGCCTGGAGCATACAGGGGGCTGGGAATGAAAAACTGTTTTTT
cdr3_aa: CAWSIQGAGNEKLFF
v_call: TRBV30
d_call: TRBD1
clone_size: many
j_call: TRBJ1-4

cdr3_nt: TGCAGCGTTGCGGGGATATTACGAGAGCAGTACTTC
cdr3_aa: CSVAGILREQYF
v_call: TRBV29-1
d_call: -
clone_size: few
j_call: TRBJ2-7

cdr3_nt: TGTGCCAGCAGTTCGAGGGCAGGGGGGGGATACGAGCAGTACTTC
cdr3_aa: CASSSRAGGGYEQYF
v_call: TRBV6-1
d_call: -
clone_size: many
j_call: TRBJ2-7

cdr3_nt: TGTGCCAGCAGTAGGACAGGGGAGAAGACCCAGTACTTC
cdr3_aa: CASSRTGEKTQYF
v_call: TRBV6-1
d_call: TRBD1
clone_size: -
j_call: TRBJ2-5

cdr3_nt: TGTGCCATCAGGGGCAGGGGGTCAACTGAAGCTTTCTTT
cdr3_aa: CAIRGRGSTEAFF
v_call: TRBV10-3
d_call: TRBD1
clone_size: few
j_call: TRBJ1-1

cdr3_nt: TGTGCCAGCAGTCGGGACAATCATCAGCCCCAGCATTTT
cdr3_aa: CASSRDNHQPQHF
v_call: TRBV6-1
d_call: -
clone_size: -
j_call: TRBJ1-5

cdr3_nt: TGTGCCAGCAGCCAGGGACTAGCGGGAGAAGAGACCCAGTACTTC
cdr3_aa: CASSQGLAGEETQYF
v_call: TRBV3-1
d_call: TRBD2
clone_size: many
j_call: TRBJ2-5

cdr3_nt: TGTGCCAGCAGTTACAGGGGAGGCACTGAAGCTTTCTTT
cdr3_aa: CASSYRGGTEAFF
v_call: TRBV27
d_call: TRBD1
clone_size: many
j_call: TRBJ1-1

cdr3_nt: TGTGCCAGCAGCCGCCGGGACAGGGGGCTATCTTTCTTT
cdr3_aa: CASSRRDRGLSFF
v_call: TRBV4-2
d_call: TRBD1
clone_size: -
j_call: TRBJ1-1

cdr3_nt: TGTGCCAGCAGTCGGGGGGTCTGGGAACCCCTCCACTTT
cdr3_aa: CASSRGVWEPLHF
v_call: TRBV28
d_call: -
clone_size: few
j_call: TRBJ1-6

cdr3_nt: TGCAGTGCTAGAGATCAGGGTAGGGGTTACGAGCAGTACTTC
cdr3_aa: CSARDQGRGYEQYF
v_call: TRBV20-1
d_call: -
clone_size: many
j_call: TRBJ2-7

cdr3_nt: TGTGCCAGCAGCTGGGGAAGCGGGAGGCGCCAGCAGTACTTC
cdr3_aa: CASSWGSGRRQQYF
v_call: TRBV7-2
d_call: TRBD2
clone_size: many
j_call: TRBJ2-7

cdr3_nt: TGTGCCAGTAGGGGGCTCCCCCTCCAAGAGACCCAGTACTTC
cdr3_aa: CASRGLPLQETQYF
v_call: TRBV19
d_call: -
clone_size: once
j_call: TRBJ2-5

cdr3_nt: TGTGCCAGCAGCCCGGCGACTAGCGGTTACGAGCAGTACTTC
cdr3_aa: CASSPATSGYEQYF
v_call: TRBV5-5
d_call: TRBD2
clone_size: -
j_call: TRBJ2-7

cdr3_nt: TGTGCCAGCGGCTACCGGACAGGGCGAAGTAATGAGCAGTTCTTC
cdr3_aa: CASGYRTGRSNEQFF
v_call: TRBV28
d_call: TRBD1
clone_size: many
j_call: TRBJ2-1

cdr3_nt: TGTGCCACCTCCGGGGGCCCTCCGGGACAGGGGTACAATGAGCAGTTCTTC
cdr3_aa: CATSGGPPGQGYNEQFF
v_call: TRBV7-3
d_call: TRBD1
clone_size: few
j_call: TRBJ2-1

cdr3_nt: TGTGCCAGCACCGAATCGGGACTAGCGTTTAGCACAGATACGCAGTATTTT
cdr3_aa: CASTESGLAFSTDTQYF
v_call: TRBV28
d_call: TRBD2
clone_size: many
j_call: TRBJ2-3

cdr3_nt: TGTGCCAGCAGTCTTAGGGACGGCACTGAAGCTTTCTTT
cdr3_aa: CASSLRDGTEAFF
v_call: TRBV6-1
d_call: -
clone_size: -
j_call: TRBJ1-1